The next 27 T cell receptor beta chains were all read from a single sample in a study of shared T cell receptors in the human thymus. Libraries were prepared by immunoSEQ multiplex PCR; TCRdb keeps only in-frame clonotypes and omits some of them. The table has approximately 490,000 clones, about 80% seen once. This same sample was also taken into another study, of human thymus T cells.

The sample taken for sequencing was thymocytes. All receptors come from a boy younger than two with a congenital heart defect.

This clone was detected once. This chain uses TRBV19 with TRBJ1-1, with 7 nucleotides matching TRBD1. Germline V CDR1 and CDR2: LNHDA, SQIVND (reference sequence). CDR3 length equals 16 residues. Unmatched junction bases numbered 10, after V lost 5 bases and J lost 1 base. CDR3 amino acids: CASSPIPTGPNTEAFF. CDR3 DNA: TGTGCCAGTAGTCCGATACCGACAGGGCCGAACACTGAAGCTTTCTTT.

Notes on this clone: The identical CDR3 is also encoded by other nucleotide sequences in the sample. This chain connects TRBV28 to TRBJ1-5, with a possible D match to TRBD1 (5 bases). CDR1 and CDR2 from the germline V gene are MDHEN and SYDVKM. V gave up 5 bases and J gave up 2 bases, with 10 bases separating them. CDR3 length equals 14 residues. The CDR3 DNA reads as TGTGCCAGCAGTCCCGGGGGGGGCAATCAGCCCCAGCATTTT. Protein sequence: CASSPGGGNQPQHF.

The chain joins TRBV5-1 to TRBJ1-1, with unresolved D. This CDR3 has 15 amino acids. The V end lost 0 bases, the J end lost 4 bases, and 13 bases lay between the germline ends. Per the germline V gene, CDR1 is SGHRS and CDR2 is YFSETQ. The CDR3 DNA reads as TGCGCCAGCAGCTTGGCGGGTGACGGGAGCACTGAAGCTTTCTTT. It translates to CASSLAGDGSTEAFF.

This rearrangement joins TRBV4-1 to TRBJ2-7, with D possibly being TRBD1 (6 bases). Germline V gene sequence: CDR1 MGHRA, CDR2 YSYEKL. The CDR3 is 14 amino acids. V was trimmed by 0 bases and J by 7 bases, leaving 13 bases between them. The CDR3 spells CASSQESRTAEQYF. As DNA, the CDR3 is TGCGCCAGCAGCCAAGAAAGTAGGACAGCTGAGCAGTACTTC.

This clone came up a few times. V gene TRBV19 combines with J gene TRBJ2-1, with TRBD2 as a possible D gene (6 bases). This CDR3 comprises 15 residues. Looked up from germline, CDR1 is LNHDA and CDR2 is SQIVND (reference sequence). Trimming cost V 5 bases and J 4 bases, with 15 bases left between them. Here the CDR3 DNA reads TGTGCCAGTAGTTCCCAGACTAGACATTACAATGAGCAGTTCTTC. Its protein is CASSSQTRHYNEQFF.

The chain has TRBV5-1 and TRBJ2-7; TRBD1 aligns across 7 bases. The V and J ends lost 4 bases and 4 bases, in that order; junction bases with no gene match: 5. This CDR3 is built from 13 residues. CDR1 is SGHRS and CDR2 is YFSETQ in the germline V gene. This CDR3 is CASSPDRWYEQYF. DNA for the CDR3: TGCGCCAGCAGCCCGGACAGGTGGTACGAGCAGTACTTC.

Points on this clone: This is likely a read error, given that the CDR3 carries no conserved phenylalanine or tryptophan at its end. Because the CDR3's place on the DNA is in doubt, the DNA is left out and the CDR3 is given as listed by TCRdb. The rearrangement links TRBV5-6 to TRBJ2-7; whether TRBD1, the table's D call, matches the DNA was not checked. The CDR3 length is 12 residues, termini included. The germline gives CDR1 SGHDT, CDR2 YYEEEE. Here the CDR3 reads CASSLGGTGQYL.

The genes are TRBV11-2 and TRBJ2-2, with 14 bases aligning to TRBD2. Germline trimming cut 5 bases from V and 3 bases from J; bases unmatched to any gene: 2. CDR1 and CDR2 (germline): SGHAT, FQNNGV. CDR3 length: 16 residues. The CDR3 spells CASSRGLAGDTGELFF. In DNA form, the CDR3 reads TGTGCCAGCAGCAGGGGACTAGCGGGAGACACCGGGGAGCTGTTTTTT.

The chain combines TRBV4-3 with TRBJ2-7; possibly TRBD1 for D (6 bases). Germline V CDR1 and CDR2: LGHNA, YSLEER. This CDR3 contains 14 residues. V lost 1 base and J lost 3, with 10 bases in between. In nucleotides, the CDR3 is TGCGCCAGCAGCCAAGGGACAGCTTACTACGAGCAGTACTTC. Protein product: CASSQGTAYYEQYF.

The CDR3 region has the DNA TGCGCCAGCAGCCCTGGACAGTCAGACACTGAAGCTTTCTTT. It is translated as CASSPGQSDTEAFF. The chain has TRBV4-3 and TRBJ1-1; D is possibly TRBD1 (6 bases). The germline V and J ends were trimmed by 4 bases and 3 bases, with 12 bases remaining between them. There are 14 residues in the CDR3. CDR1 is LGHNA and CDR2 is YSLEER in the germline V gene.

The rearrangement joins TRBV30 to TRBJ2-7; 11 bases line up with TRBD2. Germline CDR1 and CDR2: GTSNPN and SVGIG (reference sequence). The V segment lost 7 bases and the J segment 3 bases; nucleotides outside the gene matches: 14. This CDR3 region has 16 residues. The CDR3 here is CALGPPSGRPRYEQYF. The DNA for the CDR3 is TGTGCCTTGGGACCGCCTAGCGGGAGGCCCCGCTACGAGCAGTACTTC.

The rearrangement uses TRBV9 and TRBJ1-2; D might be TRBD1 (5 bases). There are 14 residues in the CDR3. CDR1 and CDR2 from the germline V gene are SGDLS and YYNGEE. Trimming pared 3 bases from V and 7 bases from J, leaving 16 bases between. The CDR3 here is CASSAPEGYRGYTF. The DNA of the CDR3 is TGTGCCAGCAGCGCCCCGGAGGGGTATCGTGGCTACACCTTC. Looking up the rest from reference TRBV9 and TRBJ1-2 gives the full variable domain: DSGVTQTPKHLITATGQRVTLRCSPRSGDLSVYWYQQSLDQGLQFLIQYYNGEERAKGNILERFSAQQFPDLHSELNLSSLELGDSALYFCASSAPEGYRGYTFGSGTRLTVV.

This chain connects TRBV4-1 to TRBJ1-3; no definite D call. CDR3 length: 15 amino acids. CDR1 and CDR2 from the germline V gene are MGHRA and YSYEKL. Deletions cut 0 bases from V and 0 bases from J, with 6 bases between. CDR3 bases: TGCGCCAGCAGCCAAGATGGAGTCTCTGGAAACACCATATATTTT. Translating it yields CASSQDGVSGNTIYF.

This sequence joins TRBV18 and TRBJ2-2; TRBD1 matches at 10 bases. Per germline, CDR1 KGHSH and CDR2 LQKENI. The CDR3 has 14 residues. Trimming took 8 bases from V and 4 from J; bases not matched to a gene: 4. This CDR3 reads CASRTGGVTGELFF. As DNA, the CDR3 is TGTGCCAGCCGGACAGGGGGAGTCACCGGGGAGCTGTTTTTT.

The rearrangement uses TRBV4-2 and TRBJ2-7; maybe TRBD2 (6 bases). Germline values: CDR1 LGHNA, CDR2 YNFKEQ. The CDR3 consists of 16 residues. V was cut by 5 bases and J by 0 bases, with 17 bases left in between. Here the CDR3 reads CASSTPPGTLSYEQYF. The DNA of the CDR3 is TGTGCCAGCAGCACCCCCCCCGGGACTCTCTCCTACGAGCAGTACTTC.

CDR3 nucleotides: TGCGCCAGCAGCCCCGCTCTTGCGGGATGGACCGGGGAGCTGTTTTTT. It codes for CASSPALAGWTGELFF. The rearrangement links TRBV4-3 to TRBJ2-2; TRBD2 is a possible D gene (6 bases). The CDR3 length is 16 residues. Trimming removed 4 bases from V and 5 bases from J, with 17 bases in between. CDR1 LGHNA and CDR2 YSLEER come from the germline V gene.

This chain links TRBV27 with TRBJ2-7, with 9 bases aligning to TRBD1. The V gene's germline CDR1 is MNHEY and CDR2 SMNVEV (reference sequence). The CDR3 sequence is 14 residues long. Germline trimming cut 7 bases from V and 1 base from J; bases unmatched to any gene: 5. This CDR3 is CASTGGTGSYEQYF. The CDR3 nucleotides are TGTGCCAGCACTGGGGGGACAGGGTCCTACGAGCAGTACTTC.

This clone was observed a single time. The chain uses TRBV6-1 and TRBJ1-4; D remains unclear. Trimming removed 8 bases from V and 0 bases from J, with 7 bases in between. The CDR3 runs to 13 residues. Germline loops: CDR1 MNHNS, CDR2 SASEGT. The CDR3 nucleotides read TGTGCCAGCGAGGGTTCAACTAATGAAAAACTGTTTTTT. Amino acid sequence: CASEGSTNEKLFF.

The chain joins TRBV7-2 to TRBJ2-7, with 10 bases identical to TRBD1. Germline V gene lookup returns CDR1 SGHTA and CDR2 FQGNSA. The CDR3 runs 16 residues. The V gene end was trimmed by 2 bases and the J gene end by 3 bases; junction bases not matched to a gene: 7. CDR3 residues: CASSLSGGQGSYEQYF. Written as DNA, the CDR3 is TGTGCCAGCAGCTTAAGCGGGGGACAGGGGAGCTACGAGCAGTACTTC.

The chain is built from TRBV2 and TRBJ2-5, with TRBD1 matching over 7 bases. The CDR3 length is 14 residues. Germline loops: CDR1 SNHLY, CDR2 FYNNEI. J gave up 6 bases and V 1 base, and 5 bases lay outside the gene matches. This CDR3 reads CASSEVAGGQTQYF. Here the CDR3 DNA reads TGTGCCAGCAGTGAAGTCGCAGGGGGACAGACCCAGTACTTC.

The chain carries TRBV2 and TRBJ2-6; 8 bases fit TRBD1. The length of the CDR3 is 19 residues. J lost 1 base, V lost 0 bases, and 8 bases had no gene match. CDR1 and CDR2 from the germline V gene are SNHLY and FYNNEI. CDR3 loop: CASSEACSGGHSGANVLTF. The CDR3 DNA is TGTGCCAGCAGTGAAGCTTGTTCAGGGGGCCATTCTGGGGCCAACGTCCTGACTTTC.

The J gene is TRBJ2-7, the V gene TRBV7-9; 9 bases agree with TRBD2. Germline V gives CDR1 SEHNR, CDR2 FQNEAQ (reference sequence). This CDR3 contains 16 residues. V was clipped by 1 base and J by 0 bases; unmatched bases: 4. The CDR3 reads CASSLGSSGSSYEQYF. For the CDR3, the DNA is TGTGCCAGCAGCTTAGGGAGTAGCGGGAGCTCCTACGAGCAGTACTTC.

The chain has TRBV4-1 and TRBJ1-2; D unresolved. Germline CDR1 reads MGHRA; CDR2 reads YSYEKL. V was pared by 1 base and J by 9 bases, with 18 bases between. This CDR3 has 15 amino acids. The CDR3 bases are TGCGCCAGCAGCCAAGTAGGCGGGTCGAGTTGGAGCTACACCTTC. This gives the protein CASSQVGGSSWSYTF.

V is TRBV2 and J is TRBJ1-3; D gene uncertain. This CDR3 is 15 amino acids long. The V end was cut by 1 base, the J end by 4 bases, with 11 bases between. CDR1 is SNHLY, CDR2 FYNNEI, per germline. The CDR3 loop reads CASSEVATGGNTIYF. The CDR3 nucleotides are TGTGCCAGCAGTGAAGTAGCGACTGGGGGAAACACCATATATTTT.

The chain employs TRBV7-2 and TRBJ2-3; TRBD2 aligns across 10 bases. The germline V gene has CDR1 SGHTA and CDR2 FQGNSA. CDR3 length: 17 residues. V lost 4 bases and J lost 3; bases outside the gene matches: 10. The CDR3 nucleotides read TGTGCCAGCAGCTGGGCTGAGCGGGAGGGGAAAACAGATACGCAGTATTTT. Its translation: CASSWAEREGKTDTQYF.

The CDR3 bases are TGTGCCAGCTCACCCACGGGACAGGGGTTGACTGAAGCTTTCTTT. It specifies CASSPTGQGLTEAFF. V is TRBV18 and J is TRBJ1-1, with 10 bases identical to TRBD1. This CDR3 is 15 amino acids long. CDR1 and CDR2 (germline): KGHSH, LQKENI. V was pared by 3 bases and J by 5 bases, with 6 bases of the junction left unmatched.

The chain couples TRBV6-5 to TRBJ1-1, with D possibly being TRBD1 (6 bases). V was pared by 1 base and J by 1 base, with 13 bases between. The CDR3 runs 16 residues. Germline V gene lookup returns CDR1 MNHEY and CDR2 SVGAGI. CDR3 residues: CASSYLGQPENTEAFF. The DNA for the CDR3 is TGTGCCAGCAGTTACTTAGGACAGCCCGAGAACACTGAAGCTTTCTTT.